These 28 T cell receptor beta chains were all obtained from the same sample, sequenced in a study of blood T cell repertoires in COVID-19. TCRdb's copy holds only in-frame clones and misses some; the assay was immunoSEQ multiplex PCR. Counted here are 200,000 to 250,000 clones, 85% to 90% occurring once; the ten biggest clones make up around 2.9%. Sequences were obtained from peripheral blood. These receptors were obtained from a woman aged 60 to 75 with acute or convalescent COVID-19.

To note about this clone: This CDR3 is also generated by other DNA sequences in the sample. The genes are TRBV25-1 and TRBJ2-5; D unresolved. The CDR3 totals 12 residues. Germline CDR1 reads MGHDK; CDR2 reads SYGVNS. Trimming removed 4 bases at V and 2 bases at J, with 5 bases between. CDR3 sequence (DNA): TGTGCCAGCAGTGCCGGGCAAGAGACCCAGTACTTC. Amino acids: CASSAGQETQYF.

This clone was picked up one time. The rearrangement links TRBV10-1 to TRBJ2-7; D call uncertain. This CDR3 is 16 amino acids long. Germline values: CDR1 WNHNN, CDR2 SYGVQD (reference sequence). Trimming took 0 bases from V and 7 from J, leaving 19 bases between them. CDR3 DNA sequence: TGCGCCAGCAGTGAGTCGGGTCAACTGGGCAGACGAGAGCAGTACTTC. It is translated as CASSESGQLGRREQYF.

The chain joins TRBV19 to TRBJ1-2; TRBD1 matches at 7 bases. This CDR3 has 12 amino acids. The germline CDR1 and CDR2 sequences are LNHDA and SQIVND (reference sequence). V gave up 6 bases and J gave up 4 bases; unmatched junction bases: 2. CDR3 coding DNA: TGTGCCAGTAGACGGACAGGCTATGGCTACACCTTC. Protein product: CASRRTGYGYTF.

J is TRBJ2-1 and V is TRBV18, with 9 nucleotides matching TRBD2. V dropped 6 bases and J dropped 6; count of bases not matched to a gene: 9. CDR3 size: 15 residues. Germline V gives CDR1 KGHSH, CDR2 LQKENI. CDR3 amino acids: CASSRGTSIVNEQFF. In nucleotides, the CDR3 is TGTGCCAGCTCTCGCGGGACTAGCATTGTCAATGAGCAGTTCTTC.

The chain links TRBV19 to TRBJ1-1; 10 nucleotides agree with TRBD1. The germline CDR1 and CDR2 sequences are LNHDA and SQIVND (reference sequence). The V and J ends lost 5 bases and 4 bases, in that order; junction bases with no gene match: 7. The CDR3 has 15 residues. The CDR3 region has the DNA TGTGCCAGTAGTCCATTTGACAGGGGGCCCACTGAAGCTTTCTTT. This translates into CASSPFDRGPTEAFF.

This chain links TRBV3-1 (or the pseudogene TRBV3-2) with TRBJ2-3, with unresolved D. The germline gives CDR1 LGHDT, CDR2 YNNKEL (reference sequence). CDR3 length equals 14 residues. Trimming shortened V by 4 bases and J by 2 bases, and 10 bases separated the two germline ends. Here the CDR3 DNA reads TGTGCCAGCAGCCTGACTCACTTCACAGATACGCAGTATTTT. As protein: CASSLTHFTDTQYF.

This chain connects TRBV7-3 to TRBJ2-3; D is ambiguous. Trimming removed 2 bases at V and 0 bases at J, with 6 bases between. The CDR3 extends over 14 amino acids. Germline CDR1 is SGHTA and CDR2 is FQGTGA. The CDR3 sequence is CASSLADSTDTQYF. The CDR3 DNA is TGTGCCAGCAGCTTAGCGGATAGCACAGATACGCAGTATTTT.

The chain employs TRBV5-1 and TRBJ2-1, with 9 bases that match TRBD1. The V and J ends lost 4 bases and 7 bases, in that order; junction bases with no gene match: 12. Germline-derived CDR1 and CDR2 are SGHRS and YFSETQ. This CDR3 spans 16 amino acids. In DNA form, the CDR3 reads TGCGCCAGCAGCCTCCACTCCGGGACAGGGATGAATGAGCAGTTCTTC. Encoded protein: CASSLHSGTGMNEQFF.

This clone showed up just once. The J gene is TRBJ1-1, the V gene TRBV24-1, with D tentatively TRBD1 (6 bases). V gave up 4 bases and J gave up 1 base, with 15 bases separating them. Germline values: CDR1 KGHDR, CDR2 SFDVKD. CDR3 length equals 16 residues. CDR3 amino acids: CATSESTGTQNTEAFF. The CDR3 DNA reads TGTGCCACCAGTGAATCTACAGGGACGCAGAACACTGAAGCTTTCTTT.

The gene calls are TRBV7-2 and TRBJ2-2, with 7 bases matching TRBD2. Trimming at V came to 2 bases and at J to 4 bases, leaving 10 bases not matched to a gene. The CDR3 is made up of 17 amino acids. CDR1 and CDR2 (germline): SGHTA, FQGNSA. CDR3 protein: CASSLKWEGRSTGELFF. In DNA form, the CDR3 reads TGTGCCAGCAGCTTAAAGTGGGAGGGCCGGAGCACCGGGGAGCTGTTTTTT. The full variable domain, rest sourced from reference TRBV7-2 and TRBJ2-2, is GAGVSQSPSNKVTEKGKDVELRCDPISGHTALYWYRQSLGQGLEFLIYFQGNSAPDKSGLPSDRFSAERTGGSVSTLTIQRTQQEDSAVYLCASSLKWEGRSTGELFFGEGSRLTVL.

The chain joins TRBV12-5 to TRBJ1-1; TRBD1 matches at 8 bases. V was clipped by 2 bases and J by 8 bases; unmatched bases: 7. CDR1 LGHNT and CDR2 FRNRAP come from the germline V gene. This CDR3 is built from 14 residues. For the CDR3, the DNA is TGTGCTAGTGGTTTGATCGCCGACAGGGGCGAAGCTTTCTTT. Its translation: CASGLIADRGEAFF.

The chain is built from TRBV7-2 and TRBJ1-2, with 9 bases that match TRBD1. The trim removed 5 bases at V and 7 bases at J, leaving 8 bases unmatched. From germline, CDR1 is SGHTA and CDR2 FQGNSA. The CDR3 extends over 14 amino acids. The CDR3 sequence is CASSLLQGASGYTF. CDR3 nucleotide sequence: TGTGCCAGCAGCCTGTTACAGGGGGCGAGTGGCTACACCTTC.

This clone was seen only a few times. The CDR3 coding sequence is TGTGCCAGCAGTTTAGAAGGGGGTAGTTATTCACCCCTCCACTTT. Translating it yields CASSLEGGSYSPLHF. The J gene is TRBJ1-6, the V gene TRBV6-6; perhaps TRBD1 as D (6 bases). Trimming cost V 4 bases and J 8 bases, with 15 bases left between them. The V gene's germline CDR1 is MNHNY and CDR2 SVGAGI (reference sequence). The CDR3 has 15 residues.

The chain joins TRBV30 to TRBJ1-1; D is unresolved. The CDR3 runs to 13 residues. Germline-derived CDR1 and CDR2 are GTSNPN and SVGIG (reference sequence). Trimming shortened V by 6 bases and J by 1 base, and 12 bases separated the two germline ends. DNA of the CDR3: TGTGCCTGTCCCGGCGGGTCGAACACTGAAGCTTTCTTT. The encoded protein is CACPGGSNTEAFF.

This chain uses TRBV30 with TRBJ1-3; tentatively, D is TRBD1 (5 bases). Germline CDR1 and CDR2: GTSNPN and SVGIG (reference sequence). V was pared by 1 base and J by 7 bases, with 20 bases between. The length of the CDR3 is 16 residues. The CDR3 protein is CAWSGFGGSVENTIYF. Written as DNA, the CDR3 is TGTGCCTGGAGTGGCTTTGGGGGGTCCGTTGAGAACACCATATATTTT.

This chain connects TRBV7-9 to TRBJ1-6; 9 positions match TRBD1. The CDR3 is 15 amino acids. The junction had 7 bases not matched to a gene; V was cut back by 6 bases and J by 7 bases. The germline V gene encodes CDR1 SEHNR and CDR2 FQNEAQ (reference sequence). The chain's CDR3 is CASRAPGQGNSPLHF. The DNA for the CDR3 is TGTGCCAGCAGAGCTCCGGGACAGGGCAATTCACCCCTCCACTTT.

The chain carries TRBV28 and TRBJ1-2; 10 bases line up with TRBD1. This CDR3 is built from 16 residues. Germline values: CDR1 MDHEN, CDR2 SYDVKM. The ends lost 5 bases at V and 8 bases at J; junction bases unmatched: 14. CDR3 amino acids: CASSPPFRDRGKGYTF. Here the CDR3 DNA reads TGTGCCAGCAGTCCCCCCTTCCGGGACAGGGGCAAGGGCTACACCTTC.

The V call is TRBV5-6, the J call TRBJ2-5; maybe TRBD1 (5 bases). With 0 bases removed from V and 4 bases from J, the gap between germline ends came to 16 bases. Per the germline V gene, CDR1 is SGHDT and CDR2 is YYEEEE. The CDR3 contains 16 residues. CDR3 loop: CASSLDPGRAGETQYF. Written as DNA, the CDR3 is TGTGCCAGCAGCTTGGATCCCGGCAGGGCAGGAGAGACCCAGTACTTC.

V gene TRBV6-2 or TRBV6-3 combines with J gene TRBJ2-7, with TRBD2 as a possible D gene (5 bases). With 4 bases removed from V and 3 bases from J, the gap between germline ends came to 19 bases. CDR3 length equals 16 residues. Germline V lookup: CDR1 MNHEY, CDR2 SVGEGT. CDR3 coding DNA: TGTGCCAGCAGTTTCTCAGCGGTCCACTCAGGCTACGAGCAGTACTTC. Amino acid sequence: CASSFSAVHSGYEQYF.

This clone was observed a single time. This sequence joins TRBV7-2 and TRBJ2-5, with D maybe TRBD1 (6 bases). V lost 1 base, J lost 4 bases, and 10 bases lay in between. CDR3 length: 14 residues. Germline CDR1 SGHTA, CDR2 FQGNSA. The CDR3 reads CASSLDPRGETQYF. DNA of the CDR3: TGTGCCAGCAGCTTAGATCCCAGGGGAGAGACCCAGTACTTC.

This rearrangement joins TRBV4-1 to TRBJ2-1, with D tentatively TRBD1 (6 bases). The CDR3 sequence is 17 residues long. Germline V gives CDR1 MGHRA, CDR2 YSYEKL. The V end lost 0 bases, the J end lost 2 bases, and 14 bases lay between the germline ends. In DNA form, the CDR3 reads TGCGCCAGCAGCCAAGACTTCAACAGGGTTGCCTACAATGAGCAGTTCTTC. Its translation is CASSQDFNRVAYNEQFF.

The CDR3 DNA is TGTGCCAGCAGTATAACTTACAGGGGCAATCAGCCCCAGCATTTT. This sequence encodes CASSITYRGNQPQHF. V is TRBV28 and J is TRBJ1-5, with D possibly TRBD1 on 6 matching bases. The CDR3 is 15 amino acids. CDR1 is MDHEN and CDR2 is SYDVKM in the germline V gene. The V end was cut by 5 bases, the J end by 2 bases, with 13 bases between.

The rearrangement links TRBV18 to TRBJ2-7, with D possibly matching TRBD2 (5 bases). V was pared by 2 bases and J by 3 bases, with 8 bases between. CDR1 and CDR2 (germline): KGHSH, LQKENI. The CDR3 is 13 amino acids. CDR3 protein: CASSPYRDYEQYF. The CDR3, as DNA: TGTGCCAGCTCACCATATCGGGACTACGAGCAGTACTTC.

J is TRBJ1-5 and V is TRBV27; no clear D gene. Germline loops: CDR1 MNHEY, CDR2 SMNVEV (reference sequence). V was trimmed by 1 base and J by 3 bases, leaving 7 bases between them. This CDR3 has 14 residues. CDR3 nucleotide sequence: TGTGCCAGCAGTTTATTGGGCCCCAATCAGCCCCAGCATTTT. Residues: CASSLLGPNQPQHF.

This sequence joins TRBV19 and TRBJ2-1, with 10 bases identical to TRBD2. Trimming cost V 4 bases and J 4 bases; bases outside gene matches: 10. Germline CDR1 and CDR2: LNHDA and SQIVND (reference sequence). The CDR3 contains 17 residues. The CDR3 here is CASSRILAGGGYNEQFF. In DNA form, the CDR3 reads TGTGCCAGTAGTAGGATTTTAGCGGGAGGTGGGTACAATGAGCAGTTCTTC.

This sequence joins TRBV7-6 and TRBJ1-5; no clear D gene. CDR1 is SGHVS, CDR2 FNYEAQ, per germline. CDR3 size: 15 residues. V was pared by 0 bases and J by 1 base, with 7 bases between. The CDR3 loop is CASSLASTSNQPQHF. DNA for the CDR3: TGTGCCAGCAGCTTAGCCAGTACCAGCAATCAGCCCCAGCATTTT.

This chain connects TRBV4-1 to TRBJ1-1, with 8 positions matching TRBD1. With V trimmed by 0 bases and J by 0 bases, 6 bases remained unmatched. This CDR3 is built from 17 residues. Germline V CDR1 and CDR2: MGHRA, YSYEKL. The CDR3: CASSQDRRTGMNTEAFF. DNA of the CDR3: TGCGCCAGCAGCCAAGATCGAAGGACAGGGATGAACACTGAAGCTTTCTTT.

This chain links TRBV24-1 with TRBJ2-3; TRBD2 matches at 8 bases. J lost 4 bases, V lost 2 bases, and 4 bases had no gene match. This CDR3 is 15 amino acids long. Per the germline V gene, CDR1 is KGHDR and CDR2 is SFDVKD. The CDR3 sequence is CATSDYAGGPDTQYF. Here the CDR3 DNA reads TGTGCCACCAGTGATTATGCGGGAGGCCCAGATACGCAGTATTTT.